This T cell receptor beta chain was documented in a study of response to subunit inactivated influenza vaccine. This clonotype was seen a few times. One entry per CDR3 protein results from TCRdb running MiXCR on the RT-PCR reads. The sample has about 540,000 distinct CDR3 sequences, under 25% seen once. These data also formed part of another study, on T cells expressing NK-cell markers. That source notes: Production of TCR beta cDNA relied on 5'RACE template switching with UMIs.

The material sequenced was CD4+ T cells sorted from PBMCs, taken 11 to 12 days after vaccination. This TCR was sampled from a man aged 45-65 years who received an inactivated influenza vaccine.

The CDR3 here is CASSQQEGFSEQYF. As DNA, the CDR3 is TGTGCCAGCAGCCAGCAGGAGGGATTCTCCGAGCAGTACTTC. This chain joins TRBV12-3 or TRBV12-4 and TRBJ2-7, with D perhaps TRBD2 (6 bases). The CDR3 runs 14 residues. V lost 6 bases to trimming and J lost 6 bases, with 18 bases between them.